This TCR beta chain was captured in a study of long-term antiretroviral therapy in people with HIV. The CDR3 spans 13 residues. Germline values: CDR1 SGHTA, CDR2 FQGNSA. The V end was cut by 6 bases, the J end by 0 bases, with 8 bases between. The authors ran the immunoSEQ assay, v3.0, at survey level. TCRdb's table, derived via immunoSEQ multiplex PCR, lists solely in-frame clones and lacks some. Among about 18,000 clones listed, 78% were seen once. The sequence came from a middle-aged woman with HIV. The sequencing here drew on unsorted PBMCs, taken at the start of antiretroviral therapy, before treatment. The genes are TRBV7-2 and TRBJ1-1, with D uncertain. The CDR3 region is CASSREVNTEAFF. CDR3 nucleotide sequence: TGTGCCAGCAGTCGGGAGGTGAACACTGAAGCTTTCTTT.